These 4 T cell receptor beta chains originate from one sample sequenced in a study of radiation and T cells in renal cell carcinoma. The table came from immunoSEQ multiplex PCR; TCRdb's copy has only in-frame clones and leaves some out. The data show roughly 12,000 clones, roughly 34% seen once. Treatment of the sample: 15 Gy SBRT to primary tumor, nephrectomy 4 weeks later. The sequenced sample was tumor tissue, obtained from a patient whose treatment included radiotherapy and nephrectomy. The source is a man aged 60 to 75 with renal cell carcinoma.

There are a few counts of this clone. V and J are TRBV29-1 and TRBJ2-5; TRBD1 or TRBD2 may be the D gene (5 bases each). The CDR3 spans 14 residues. V was clipped by 7 bases and J by 5 bases, with 20 bases between them. Per the germline V gene, CDR1 is SQVTM and CDR2 is ANQGSEA. The CDR3 bases are TGCAGCGGCGGAGGCTTGGGGCGAGGGGAGACCCAGTACTTC. This translates into CSGGGLGRGETQYF.

V gene TRBV5-6 combines with J gene TRBJ2-4; D is uncertain. The CDR3 has 13 residues. Germline CDR1 is SGHDT and CDR2 is YYEEEE. Trimming left V 0 bases short and J 6 bases short, with 7 bases between. The CDR3 DNA follows: TGTGCCAGCAGCTTGGCCGATGGAAACATTCAGTACTTC. Amino acids: CASSLADGNIQYF. The complete variable domain, with remaining parts taken from reference TRBV5-6 and TRBJ2-4, reads DAGVTQSPTHLIKTRGQQVTLRCSPKSGHDTVSWYQQALGQGPQFIFQYYEEEERQRGNFPDRFSGHQFPNYSSELNVNALLLGDSALYLCASSLADGNIQYFGAGTRLSVL.

The rearrangement joins TRBV2 to TRBJ1-3; 8 bases match TRBD1. The trim removed 7 bases at V and 2 bases at J, leaving 1 base unmatched. Germline assignment: CDR1 SNHLY and CDR2 FYNNEI. The CDR3 extends over 13 amino acids. The CDR3 DNA is TGTGCCAGCACGGGACAGGCTGGAAACACCATATATTTT. Its translation is CASTGQAGNTIYF.

This chain links TRBV29-1 with TRBJ2-2; 14 bases line up with TRBD2. The J segment lost 1 base and the V segment lost 4 bases, leaving 2 bases of the junction unmatched. The germline CDR1 and CDR2 sequences are SQVTM and ANQGSEA. There are 16 residues in the CDR3. CDR3 loop: CSVGTSGGRNTGELFF. CDR3 bases: TGCAGCGTTGGGACTAGCGGGGGGCGGAACACCGGGGAGCTGTTTTTT.